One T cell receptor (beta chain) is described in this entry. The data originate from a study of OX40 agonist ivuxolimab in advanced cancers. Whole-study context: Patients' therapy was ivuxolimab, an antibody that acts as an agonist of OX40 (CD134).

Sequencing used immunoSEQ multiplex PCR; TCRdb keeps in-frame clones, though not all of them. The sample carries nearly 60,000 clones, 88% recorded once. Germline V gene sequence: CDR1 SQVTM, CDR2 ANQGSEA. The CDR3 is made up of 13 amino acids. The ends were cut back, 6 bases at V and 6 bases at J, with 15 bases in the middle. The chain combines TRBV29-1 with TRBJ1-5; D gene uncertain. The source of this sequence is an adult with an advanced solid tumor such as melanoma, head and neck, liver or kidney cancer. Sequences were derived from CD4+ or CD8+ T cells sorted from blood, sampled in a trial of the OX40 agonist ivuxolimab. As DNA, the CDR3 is TGCAGCGTCGCAAGCACGGGATTTCAGCCCCAGCATTTT. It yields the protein CSVASTGFQPQHF.